Presented here are 11 T cell receptor beta chains from one specimen sequenced in a study of T cell responses to AZD1222 COVID-19 vaccine. Assay used: immunoSEQ multiplex PCR; TCRdb lists only in-frame clones, some missing. The sample has approximately 180,000 clones; approximately 90% are singletons. The input for sequencing was peripheral blood, taken on day 0 of AZD1222 vaccination. The receptors shown here come from an adult in good health.

This sequence joins TRBV6-5 and TRBJ2-3; TRBD2 aligns across 15 bases. The CDR3 contains 14 residues. Germline CDR1 MNHEY, CDR2 SVGAGI. The V gene end was trimmed by 8 bases and the J gene end by 7 bases; junction bases not matched to a gene: 4. The CDR3 is CASPGLAGGNTQYF. CDR3 DNA: TGTGCCAGCCCGGGACTAGCGGGAGGAAATACGCAGTATTTT.

V is TRBV6-6 and J is TRBJ1-2; D not resolved. This CDR3 spans 15 amino acids. V was cut by 5 bases and J by 4 bases, with 17 bases left in between. Germline V gene sequence: CDR1 MNHNY, CDR2 SVGAGI (reference sequence). The CDR3 DNA follows: TGTGCCAGCAGTACGGGGAGCGGCTTTGGCTATGGCTACACCTTC. Translation: CASSTGSGFGYGYTF.

CDR3 DNA sequence: TGTGCCAGCAACGGGGACTACCTCAATGAGCAGTTCTTC. Its translation: CASNGDYLNEQFF. This rearrangement joins TRBV7-2 to TRBJ2-1; 7 nucleotides line up with TRBD2. In germline, CDR1 is SGHTA, CDR2 FQGNSA. After removal of 7 bases from V and 6 bases from J, the junction contained 6 bases not matched to a gene. This CDR3 has 13 amino acids.

This clone was detected only once. The chain uses TRBV9 and TRBJ1-1; tentative D call: TRBD1 (6 bases). Trimming took 2 bases from V and 1 from J, leaving 9 bases between them. The CDR3 is 14 residues long. CDR1 is SGDLS and CDR2 is YYNGEE in the germline V gene. The CDR3, as DNA: TGTGCCAGCAGCGTCAGGGACACGAACACTGAAGCTTTCTTT. It specifies CASSVRDTNTEAFF.

This sequence joins TRBV30 and TRBJ2-7; 7 bases are shared with TRBD2. There are 12 residues in the CDR3. Germline V gives CDR1 GTSNPN, CDR2 SVGIG (reference sequence). V lost 3 bases and J lost 7; bases outside the gene matches: 6. CDR3 region: CAWRGTIQEQYF. CDR3 bases: TGTGCCTGGAGGGGGACTATTCAGGAGCAGTACTTC.

This chain connects TRBV11-2 to TRBJ2-5, with D perhaps TRBD2 (7 bases). Germline assignment: CDR1 SGHAT and CDR2 FQNNGV. The CDR3 spans 15 residues. The ends were cut back, 4 bases at V and 4 bases at J, with 16 bases in the middle. This CDR3 is CASSSLAEGGETQYF. In DNA form, the CDR3 reads TGTGCCAGCAGCTCCCTAGCGGAAGGGGGAGAGACCCAGTACTTC.

The chain combines TRBV6-5 with TRBJ2-5; 7 bases map to TRBD1. The CDR3 covers 14 residues. V trimming: 7 bases; J trimming: 5 bases; junction bases outside the gene matches: 10. Looked up from germline, CDR1 is MNHEY and CDR2 is SVGAGI. The chain's CDR3 is CASTLSGGRETQYF. As DNA, the CDR3 is TGTGCCAGCACCCTATCAGGGGGACGCGAGACCCAGTACTTC.

In DNA form, the CDR3 reads TGTGCCAGCTCACCACCGGGCCTGGCCGGGCCAGATACGCAGTATTTT. The encoded protein is CASSPPGLAGPDTQYF. The chain links TRBV18 to TRBJ2-3; D remains unclear. The V and J ends lost 0 bases and 4 bases respectively, with 14 bases between them. The CDR3 spans 16 residues. Germline lookup yields CDR1 KGHSH and CDR2 LQKENI.

The chain carries TRBV27 and TRBJ2-7; 8 bases map to TRBD2. The CDR3 totals 14 residues. The V gene's germline CDR1 is MNHEY and CDR2 SMNVEV (reference sequence). The ends lost 4 bases at V and 7 bases at J; junction bases unmatched: 9. DNA for the CDR3: TGTGCCAGCAGTTACTCCGGGACTAGTTATGAGCAGTACTTC. Amino acid sequence: CASSYSGTSYEQYF.

V usage is TRBV5-1 and J usage is TRBJ1-5, with TRBD1 matching 7 bases. The CDR3 has 14 amino acids. The germline V gene has CDR1 SGHRS and CDR2 YFSETQ. Trimming removed 3 bases from V and 3 bases from J; junction bases left unmatched: 3. CDR3 sequence reads: CASSSGQANQPQHF. Written as DNA, the CDR3 is TGCGCCAGCAGCTCTGGACAGGCCAATCAGCCCCAGCATTTT.

This chain connects TRBV9 to TRBJ2-3; 7 positions agree with TRBD2. The CDR3 is 14 amino acids. Losses at the gene ends were 1 base for V and 2 bases for J; bases not matched to a gene: 1. Germline CDR1 is SGDLS and CDR2 is YYNGEE. The CDR3 is CASSVRDYTDTQYF. The CDR3 DNA reads TGTGCCAGCAGCGTACGGGACTACACAGATACGCAGTATTTT.